These 32 T cell receptor beta chains came from one sample sequenced in a study of shared clonotypes between healthy human individuals. The table came from immunoSEQ multiplex PCR; TCRdb's copy has only in-frame clones and leaves some out. Of about 960,000 clones listed, 70% to 85% are singletons. The sequencing sample was made of memory CD4+ T cells sorted from blood. Noted subset: CD45RA-negative fraction. The receptors originated from a man aged 18 to 29 in good health.

For this clone: Additional DNA sequences in this sample encode the identical CDR3. The genes are TRBV2 and TRBJ2-7; D is ambiguous. Germline V gives CDR1 SNHLY, CDR2 FYNNEI. With 3 bases removed from V and 3 bases from J, the gap between germline ends came to 6 bases. This CDR3 has 12 amino acids. The CDR3 DNA sequence: TGTGCCAGCAGTGAGAGCAACTACGAGCAGTACTTC. Amino acid sequence: CASSESNYEQYF.

In DNA form, the CDR3 reads TGTGCCAGCAGTTACCCCCCAGAGACGGGTGGAAACACCATATATTTT. It specifies CASSYPPETGGNTIYF. The chain combines TRBV6-6 with TRBJ1-3; no reliable D call. The CDR3 spans 16 residues. Germline values: CDR1 MNHNY, CDR2 SVGAGI (reference sequence). V lost 2 bases and J lost 3, with 14 bases in between.

The chain joins TRBV7-9 to TRBJ1-5; D may be TRBD1 (6 bases). Trimming removed 3 bases at V and 6 bases at J, with 15 bases between. The CDR3 extends over 15 amino acids. Germline CDR1 SEHNR, CDR2 FQNEAQ (reference sequence). This CDR3 is CASSLGTGTFQPQHF. The CDR3 region has the DNA TGTGCCAGCAGCTTGGGAACAGGGACTTTTCAGCCCCAGCATTTT. The variable domain in full, completed from reference TRBV7-9 and TRBJ1-5, reads DTGVSQNPRHKITKRGQNVTFRCDPISEHNRLYWYRQTLGQGPEFLTYFQNEAQLEKSRLLSDRFSAERPKGSFSTLEIQRTEQGDSAMYLCASSLGTGTFQPQHFGDGTRLSIL.

The chain links TRBV7-2 to TRBJ2-3, with 9 bases aligning to TRBD2. This CDR3 is 15 amino acids long. Trimming took 5 bases from V and 4 from J; bases not matched to a gene: 7. From germline, CDR1 is SGHTA and CDR2 FQGNSA. The CDR3 DNA reads TGTGCCAGCAGCAAGGTAGCGGGAGTGGCAGATACGCAGTATTTT. Amino acids: CASSKVAGVADTQYF.

The table lists this clone with many counts. The rearrangement joins TRBV10-2 to TRBJ2-7; 11 bases match TRBD2. This CDR3 spans 13 amino acids. V lost 6 bases to trimming and J lost 5 bases; unmatched junction nucleotides: 3. CDR1 is WSHSY and CDR2 is SAAADI in the germline V gene. The CDR3 DNA reads TGCGCCAGCAGAACTAGCGGGGGCGACGAGCAGTACTTC. The encoded protein is CASRTSGGDEQYF.

The chain carries TRBV7-2 and TRBJ1-3; D uncertain. The germline V gene encodes CDR1 SGHTA and CDR2 FQGNSA. CDR3 length: 14 residues. Trimming removed 3 bases at V and 8 bases at J, with 14 bases between. CDR3 in amino acids: CASSLGGRRDTIYF. As DNA, the CDR3 is TGTGCCAGCAGCTTGGGCGGTAGGAGGGACACCATATATTTT. Together with reference TRBV7-2 and TRBJ1-3, the CDR3 gives the full variable domain: GAGVSQSPSNKVTEKGKDVELRCDPISGHTALYWYRQSLGQGLEFLIYFQGNSAPDKSGLPSDRFSAERTGGSVSTLTIQRTQQEDSAVYLCASSLGGRRDTIYFGEGSWLTVV.

The genes are TRBV29-1 and TRBJ1-2; D gene ambiguous. The CDR3 sequence is 13 residues long. Germline V gene lookup returns CDR1 SQVTM and CDR2 ANQGSEA. Between the trimmed V and J ends, which lost 6 bases and 5 bases, there was a span of 16 bases. DNA of the CDR3: TGCAGCGTAGCATTAACCGACGGGTATGGCTACACCTTC. Its translation is CSVALTDGYGYTF. The full variable domain, rest sourced from reference TRBV29-1 and TRBJ1-2, is SAVISQKPSRDICQRGTSLTIQCQVDSQVTMMFWYRQQPGQSLTLIATANQGSEATYESGFVIDKFPISRPNLTFSTLTVSNMSPEDSSIYLCSVALTDGYGYTFGSGTRLTVV.

The J gene is TRBJ2-1, the V gene TRBV5-1; 14 bases are shared with TRBD2. Trimming took 4 bases from V and 1 from J; bases not matched to a gene: 7. The CDR3 totals 18 residues. Looked up from germline, CDR1 is SGHRS and CDR2 is YFSETQ. The CDR3 nucleotides are TGCGCCAGCAGCCCGCCTGGGACTAGCGGGAGATCCTACAATGAGCAGTTCTTC. Translating it yields CASSPPGTSGRSYNEQFF.

The chain carries TRBV5-1 and TRBJ2-5; D gene ambiguous. CDR1 and CDR2 from the germline V gene are SGHRS and YFSETQ. This CDR3 contains 15 residues. Trimming shortened V by 1 base and J by 5 bases, and 15 bases separated the two germline ends. The CDR3 DNA reads TGCGCCAGCAGCTTGAGGGCCTCAACCGGGGAGACCCAGTACTTC. Its protein is CASSLRASTGETQYF. Complete variable domain (other parts from reference TRBV5-1 and TRBJ2-5): KAGVTQTPRYLIKTRGQQVTLSCSPISGHRSVSWYQQTPGQGLQFLFEYFSETQRNKGNFPGRFSGRQFSNSRSEMNVSTLELGDSALYLCASSLRASTGETQYFGPGTRLLVL.

As concerns this clone: Other nucleotide sequences in the sample specify the same CDR3. This chain joins TRBV6-5 and TRBJ2-7, with TRBD2 as a possible D gene (5 bases). This CDR3 has 13 amino acids. Looked up from germline, CDR1 is MNHEY and CDR2 is SVGAGI. Deletions cut 2 bases from V and 3 bases from J, with 8 bases between. CDR3 nucleotides: TGTGCCAGCAGTTACGGACTGAACTACGAGCAGTACTTC. Residues: CASSYGLNYEQYF.

This chain uses TRBV28 with TRBJ1-4; D perhaps matches TRBD1 (6 bases). Germline CDR1 MDHEN, CDR2 SYDVKM. V gave up 10 bases and J gave up 0 bases, with 12 bases separating them. The CDR3 consists of 14 residues. The CDR3, as DNA: TGTGCCATCACACAGGGAACAACTAATGAAAAACTGTTTTTT. It is translated as CAITQGTTNEKLFF.

This chain connects TRBV7-9 to TRBJ1-2; TRBD1 agrees at 8 bases. The CDR3 has 16 residues. The germline V gene has CDR1 SEHNR and CDR2 FQNEAQ (reference sequence). The junction had 10 bases not matched to a gene; V was cut back by 3 bases and J by 4 bases. The CDR3 DNA sequence: TGTGCCAGCAGCTTCCCGACTCTACAGGGGGGCTATGGCTACACCTTC. Its translation is CASSFPTLQGGYGYTF.

The rearrangement uses TRBV6-4 and TRBJ2-6; D unclear. CDR1 is MRHNA and CDR2 is SNTAGT in the germline V gene. The CDR3 sequence is 14 residues long. Trimming removed 5 bases at V and 1 base at J, with 6 bases between. Written as DNA, the CDR3 is TGTGCCAGCAGTTCGTGGTCTGGGGCCAACGTCCTGACTTTC. Its translation is CASSSWSGANVLTF.

The chain employs TRBV9 and TRBJ2-5; possibly TRBD1 for D (5 bases). The CDR3 sequence is 15 residues long. Germline CDR1 is SGDLS and CDR2 is YYNGEE. The germline V and J ends were trimmed by 4 bases and 5 bases, with 18 bases remaining between them. As DNA, the CDR3 is TGTGCCAGCAGCCCTCAAAGGGGCGCGCGTGAGACCCAGTACTTC. Protein product: CASSPQRGARETQYF.

This clone was detected a few times. This chain joins TRBV6-5 and TRBJ2-1; 8 nucleotides agree with TRBD1. This CDR3 comprises 15 residues. V gave up 6 bases and J gave up 7 bases; unmatched junction bases: 11. In germline, CDR1 is MNHEY, CDR2 SVGAGI. This CDR3 is CASRLNRDRSNEQFF. CDR3 nucleotide sequence: TGTGCCAGCAGATTGAACCGGGACAGGAGTAATGAGCAGTTCTTC.

V is TRBV4-3 and J is TRBJ2-2, with D perhaps TRBD1 or TRBD2 (5 bases each). The V gene lost 2 bases and the J gene lost 6 bases, with 16 bases spanning the gap. Germline V gene data show CDR1 as LGHNA and CDR2 as YSLEER. The CDR3 is 16 residues long. The CDR3 DNA is TGCGCCAGCAGCCAAACACTAGGGGCCAACTCCGGGGAGCTGTTTTTT. Translated, it gives CASSQTLGANSGELFF.

The gene calls are TRBV28 and TRBJ2-7; 9 nucleotides agree with TRBD2. V dropped 6 bases and J dropped 0; count of bases not matched to a gene: 6. The CDR3 is 15 amino acids. Germline-derived CDR1 and CDR2 are MDHEN and SYDVKM. The CDR3 DNA reads as TGTGCCAGCAGCCCTAGCGGGGCTAGCTCCTACGAGCAGTACTTC. Translated, it gives CASSPSGASSYEQYF.

In its sample, this clone was seen once. The V gene is TRBV19, the J gene TRBJ2-1; the D is unclear. The germline V gene has CDR1 LNHDA and CDR2 SQIVND (reference sequence). This CDR3 is built from 12 residues. Trimming took off 3 bases at V and 6 bases at J, with 6 bases between the two ends. The CDR3 region is CASSIQTNEQFF. DNA of the CDR3: TGTGCCAGTAGTATTCAAACCAATGAGCAGTTCTTC.

CDR3 sequence (DNA): TGCGCCAGCAGTCCCCGTACCCGCTACGAGCAGTACTTC. This sequence encodes CASSPRTRYEQYF. V gene TRBV5-1 combines with J gene TRBJ2-7; D is ambiguous. The ends were cut back, 5 bases at V and 3 bases at J, with 12 bases in the middle. Germline assignment: CDR1 SGHRS and CDR2 YFSETQ. CDR3 length equals 13 residues.

The chain combines TRBV7-2 with TRBJ2-7, with 12 bases matching TRBD2. CDR1 is SGHTA and CDR2 is FQGNSA in the germline V gene. The CDR3 loop spans 15 amino acids. Germline trimming cut 6 bases from V and 5 bases from J; bases unmatched to any gene: 8. CDR3 sequence: CASRLGLAGIDEQYF. The CDR3 region has the DNA TGTGCCAGCAGACTAGGACTAGCGGGAATTGACGAGCAGTACTTC. The full variable domain, its missing parts supplied by reference TRBV7-2 and TRBJ2-7, is GAGVSQSPSNKVTEKGKDVELRCDPISGHTALYWYRQSLGQGLEFLIYFQGNSAPDKSGLPSDRFSAERTGGSVSTLTIQRTQQEDSAVYLCASRLGLAGIDEQYFGPGTRLTVT.

As to this clone: The same CDR3 can be traced to other DNA sequences in this sample. The V gene is TRBV5-1, the J gene TRBJ1-1, with 8 positions matching TRBD1. Germline V gene lookup returns CDR1 SGHRS and CDR2 YFSETQ. CDR3 length: 14 amino acids. Trimming cost V 4 bases and J 1 base; bases outside gene matches: 3. Here the CDR3 reads CASSLTGGNTEAFF. The CDR3 DNA reads as TGCGCCAGCAGCCTTACAGGGGGGAACACTGAAGCTTTCTTT.

This rearrangement joins TRBV10-3 to TRBJ1-4, with no clear D. CDR1 is ENHRY and CDR2 is SYGVKD in the germline V gene. The CDR3 is 13 residues long. Between the trimmed V and J ends, which lost 3 bases and 3 bases, there was a span of 5 bases. DNA of the CDR3: TGTGCCATCAGTGACGGGGCTAATGAAAAACTGTTTTTT. It encodes CAISDGANEKLFF.

V and J are TRBV25-1 and TRBJ2-7; D is undetermined. V was trimmed by 5 bases and J by 5 bases, leaving 10 bases between them. In germline, CDR1 is MGHDK, CDR2 SYGVNS. CDR3 length equals 12 residues. The CDR3 bases are TGTGCCAGCAGTAATCGCCGGGACGAGCAGTACTTC. Amino acids: CASSNRRDEQYF.

The J gene is TRBJ1-1, the V gene TRBV5-4, with D maybe TRBD1 (6 bases). The germline V gene has CDR1 SGHNT and CDR2 YYREEE (reference sequence). The ends were cut back, 0 bases at V and 2 bases at J, with 11 bases in the middle. CDR3 length: 15 residues. The CDR3: CASSLGRGSNTEAFF. Written as DNA, the CDR3 is TGTGCCAGCAGCTTGGGCAGGGGTTCCAACACTGAAGCTTTCTTT.

V is TRBV27 and J is TRBJ2-7; 7 nucleotides match TRBD1. The CDR3 contains 15 residues. The junction had 10 bases not matched to a gene; V was cut back by 5 bases and J by 3 bases. CDR1 is MNHEY and CDR2 is SMNVEV in the germline V gene (reference sequence). The CDR3, as DNA: TGTGCCAGCAGTGCTCGGCCGGGACAGCTCTACGAGCAGTACTTC. Translating it yields CASSARPGQLYEQYF.

J is TRBJ2-2 and V is TRBV5-1; D gene unclear. Per the germline V gene, CDR1 is SGHRS and CDR2 is YFSETQ. The length of the CDR3 is 14 residues. V lost 4 bases and J 4 bases, leaving 11 bases between the germline ends. The CDR3 protein is CASSPESVTGELFF. CDR3 nucleotides: TGCGCCAGCAGCCCGGAGTCGGTCACCGGGGAGCTGTTTTTT.

This clone came up once. The V and J genes are TRBV7-3 and TRBJ2-1; D is unresolved. This CDR3 is built from 17 residues. Deletions cut 1 base from V and 0 bases from J, with 13 bases between. From germline, CDR1 is SGHTA and CDR2 FQGTGA. CDR3 nucleotides: TGTGCCAGCAGCTTAAAATCTGGTGTAGCCTCCTACAATGAGCAGTTCTTC. The encoded protein is CASSLKSGVASYNEQFF.

The CDR3 region has the DNA TGTGCCAGCAGCCCTGGCCCCGTGGGAAAACTGTTTTTT. Protein: CASSPGPVGKLFF. J is TRBJ1-4 and V is TRBV5-4; D ambiguous. Deletions cut 4 bases from V and 10 bases from J, with 14 bases between. This CDR3 comprises 13 residues. Germline CDR1 reads SGHNT; CDR2 reads YYREEE (reference sequence).

This clone was picked up many times. This chain uses TRBV5-1 with TRBJ1-4; unclear D gene. This CDR3 is 13 amino acids long. Looked up from germline, CDR1 is SGHRS and CDR2 is YFSETQ. V was pared by 7 bases and J by 0 bases, with 7 bases between. The CDR3 sequence: CASQEATNEKLFF. CDR3 coding DNA: TGCGCCAGCCAGGAAGCAACTAATGAAAAACTGTTTTTT.

CDR3 loop: CATGTGDSLETQYF. The CDR3 DNA is TGTGCCACCGGGACAGGGGATTCCTTAGAGACCCAGTACTTC. The chain has TRBV19 and TRBJ2-5; 10 positions match TRBD1. The CDR3 totals 14 residues. In germline, CDR1 is LNHDA, CDR2 SQIVND (reference sequence). Germline trimming cut 10 bases from V and 4 bases from J; bases unmatched to any gene: 9. Looking up the rest from reference TRBV19 and TRBJ2-5 gives the full variable domain: DGGITQSPKYLFRKEGQNVTLSCEQNLNHDAMYWYRQDPGQGLRLIYYSQIVNDFQKGDIAEGYSVSREKKESFPLTVTSAQKNPTAFYLCATGTGDSLETQYFGPGTRLLVL.

V gene TRBV9 combines with J gene TRBJ2-1; 16 bases agree with TRBD2. Trimming cost V 1 base and J 9 bases; bases outside gene matches: 16. Germline V gives CDR1 SGDLS, CDR2 YYNGEE. The CDR3 sequence is 20 residues long. CDR3 in amino acids: CASSVKTLSGTSGRATEQFF. DNA for the CDR3: TGTGCCAGCAGCGTAAAGACCCTCTCCGGGACTAGCGGGAGGGCCACTGAGCAGTTCTTC.

With respect to this clone: This sequence is one base from a far larger clone and is likely a read error. This specimen includes other DNA sequences encoding the same CDR3. The J gene is TRBJ1-1, the V gene TRBV11-2, with D unclear. V was shortened by 3 bases and J by 1 base, with 6 bases between the two germline ends. The CDR3 consists of 13 residues. Per the germline V gene, CDR1 is SGHAT and CDR2 is FQNNGV. In nucleotides, the CDR3 is TGTGCCAGCAGCTTGACCGAGAACACTGAAGCTTTCTTT. This codes for CASSLTENTEAFF.